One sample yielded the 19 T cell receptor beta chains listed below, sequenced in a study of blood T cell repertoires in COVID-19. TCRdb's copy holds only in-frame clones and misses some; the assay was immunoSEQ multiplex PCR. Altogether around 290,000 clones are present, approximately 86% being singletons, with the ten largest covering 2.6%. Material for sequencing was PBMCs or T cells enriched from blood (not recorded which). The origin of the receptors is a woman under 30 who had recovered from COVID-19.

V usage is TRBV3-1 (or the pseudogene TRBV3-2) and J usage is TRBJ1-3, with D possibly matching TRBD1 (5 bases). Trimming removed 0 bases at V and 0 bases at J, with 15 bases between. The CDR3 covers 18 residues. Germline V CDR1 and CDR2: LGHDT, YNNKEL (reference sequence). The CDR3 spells CASSQELVGHLSGNTIYF. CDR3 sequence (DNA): TGTGCCAGCAGCCAAGAATTGGTAGGACACCTCTCTGGAAACACCATATATTTT.

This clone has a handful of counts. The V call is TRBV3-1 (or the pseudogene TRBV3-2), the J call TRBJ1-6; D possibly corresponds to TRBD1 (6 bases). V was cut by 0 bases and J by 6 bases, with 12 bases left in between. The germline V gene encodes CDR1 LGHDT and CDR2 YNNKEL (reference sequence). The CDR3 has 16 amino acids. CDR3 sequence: CASSQDEGVFNSPLHF. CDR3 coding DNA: TGTGCCAGCAGCCAAGATGAGGGGGTGTTTAATTCACCCCTCCACTTT.

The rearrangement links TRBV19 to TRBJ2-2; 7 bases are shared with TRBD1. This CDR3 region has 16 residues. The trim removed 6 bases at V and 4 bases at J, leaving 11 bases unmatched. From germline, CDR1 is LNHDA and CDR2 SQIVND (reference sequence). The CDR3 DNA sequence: TGTGCCAGTAGGCCCCCGGGACAGACCCGCACCGGGGAGCTGTTTTTT. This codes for CASRPPGQTRTGELFF.

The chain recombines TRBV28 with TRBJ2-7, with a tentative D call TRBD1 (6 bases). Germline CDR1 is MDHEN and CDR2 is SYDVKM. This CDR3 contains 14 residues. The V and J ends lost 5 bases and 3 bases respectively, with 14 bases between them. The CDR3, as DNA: TGTGCCAGCAGTACCAATATACAGGGCTACGAGCAGTACTTC. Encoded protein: CASSTNIQGYEQYF.

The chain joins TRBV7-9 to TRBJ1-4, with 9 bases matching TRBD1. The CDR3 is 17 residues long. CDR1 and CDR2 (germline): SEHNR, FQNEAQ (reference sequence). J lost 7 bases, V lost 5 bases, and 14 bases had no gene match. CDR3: CASSPSGGDRALEKLFF. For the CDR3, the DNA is TGTGCCAGCAGCCCATCGGGGGGGGACAGGGCACTTGAAAAACTGTTTTTT.

The CDR3 coding sequence is TGTGCCAGCAGCTTGGGCCGACTTGGCGGGAGGGACAATGAGCAGTTCTTC. The encoded protein is CASSLGRLGGRDNEQFF. The chain recombines TRBV11-2 with TRBJ2-1; 9 nucleotides line up with TRBD2. There are 17 residues in the CDR3. The J segment lost 5 bases and the V segment lost 3 bases, leaving 11 bases of the junction unmatched. Germline CDR1 reads SGHAT; CDR2 reads FQNNGV.

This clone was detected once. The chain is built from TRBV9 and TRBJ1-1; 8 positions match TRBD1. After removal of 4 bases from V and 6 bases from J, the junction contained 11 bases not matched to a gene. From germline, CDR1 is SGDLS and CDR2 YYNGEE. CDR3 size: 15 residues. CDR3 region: CASSTRKQGASEAFF. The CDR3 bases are TGTGCCAGCAGCACCCGAAAGCAGGGGGCGTCTGAAGCTTTCTTT.

The CDR3 DNA reads TGTGCCAGCAGCTTAGCGGCCGACAGGATCTATGGCTACACCTTC. Residues: CASSLAADRIYGYTF. This chain joins TRBV7-2 and TRBJ1-2; D might be TRBD1 (6 bases). The CDR3 is 15 amino acids. Germline V gene sequence: CDR1 SGHTA, CDR2 FQGNSA. The V gene lost 0 bases and the J gene lost 4 bases, with 12 bases spanning the gap.

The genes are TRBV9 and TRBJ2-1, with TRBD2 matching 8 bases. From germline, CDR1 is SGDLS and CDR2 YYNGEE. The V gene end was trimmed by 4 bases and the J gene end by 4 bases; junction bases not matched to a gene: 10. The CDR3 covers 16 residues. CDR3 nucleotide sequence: TGTGCCAGCAGCTCTCCAAGCGGGGGAGGTTACAATGAGCAGTTCTTC. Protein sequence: CASSSPSGGGYNEQFF.

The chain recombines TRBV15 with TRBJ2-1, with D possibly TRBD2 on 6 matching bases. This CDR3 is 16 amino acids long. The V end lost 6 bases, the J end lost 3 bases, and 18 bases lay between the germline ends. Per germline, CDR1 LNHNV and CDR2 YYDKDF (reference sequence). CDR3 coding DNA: TGTGCCACCAGGGCTGGTTGGGACTCCTACTACAATGAGCAGTTCTTC. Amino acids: CATRAGWDSYYNEQFF.

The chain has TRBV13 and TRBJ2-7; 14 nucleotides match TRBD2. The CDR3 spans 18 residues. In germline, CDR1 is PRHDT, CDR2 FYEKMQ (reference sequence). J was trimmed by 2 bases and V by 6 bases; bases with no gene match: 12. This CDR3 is CASSMTSGREGVTYEQYF. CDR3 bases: TGTGCCAGCAGTATGACTAGCGGGAGGGAAGGGGTTACCTACGAGCAGTACTTC.

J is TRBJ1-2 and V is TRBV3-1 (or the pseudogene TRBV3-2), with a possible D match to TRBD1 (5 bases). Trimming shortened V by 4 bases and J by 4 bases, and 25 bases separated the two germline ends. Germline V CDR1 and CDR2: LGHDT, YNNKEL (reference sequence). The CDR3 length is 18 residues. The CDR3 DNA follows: TGTGCCAGCAGCCCGCGGCTTTACGAGACCCGTCAGGGCTATGGCTACACCTTC. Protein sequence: CASSPRLYETRQGYGYTF.

The CDR3 protein is CASSFGETTDTQYF. The DNA for the CDR3 is TGTGCCAGCAGCTTTGGAGAGACCACAGATACGCAGTATTTT. This rearrangement joins TRBV5-4 to TRBJ2-3, with D unresolved. Germline V gives CDR1 SGHNT, CDR2 YYREEE (reference sequence). Trimming took 2 bases from V and 2 from J, leaving 9 bases between them. The CDR3 spans 14 residues.

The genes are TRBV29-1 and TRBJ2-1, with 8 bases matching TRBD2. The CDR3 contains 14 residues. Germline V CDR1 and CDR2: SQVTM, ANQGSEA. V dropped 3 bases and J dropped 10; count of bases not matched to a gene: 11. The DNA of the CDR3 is TGCAGCGTTGAGTGGGAAGCACCGGGGGGGGAGCAGTTCTTC. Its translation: CSVEWEAPGGEQFF.

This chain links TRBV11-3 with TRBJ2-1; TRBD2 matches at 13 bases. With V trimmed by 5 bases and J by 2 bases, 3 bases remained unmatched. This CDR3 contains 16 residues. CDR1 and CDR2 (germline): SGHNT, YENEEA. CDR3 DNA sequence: TGTGCCAGCAGCCTCGGGACTAGCGGGGCCTACAATGAGCAGTTCTTC. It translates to CASSLGTSGAYNEQFF.

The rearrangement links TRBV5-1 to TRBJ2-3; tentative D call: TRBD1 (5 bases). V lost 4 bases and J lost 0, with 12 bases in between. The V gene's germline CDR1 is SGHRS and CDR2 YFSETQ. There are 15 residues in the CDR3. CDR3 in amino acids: CASSLTEPSTDTQYF. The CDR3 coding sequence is TGCGCCAGCAGCCTGACAGAACCTAGCACAGATACGCAGTATTTT.

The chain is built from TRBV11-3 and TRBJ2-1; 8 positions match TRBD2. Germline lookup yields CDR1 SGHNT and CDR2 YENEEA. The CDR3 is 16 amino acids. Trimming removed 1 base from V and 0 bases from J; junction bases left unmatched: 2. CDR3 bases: TGTGCCAGCAGCTTAGGAGGGACTAGCTCCTACAATGAGCAGTTCTTC. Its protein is CASSLGGTSSYNEQFF. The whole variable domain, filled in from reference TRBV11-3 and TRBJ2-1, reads EAGVVQSPRYKIIEKKQPVAFWCNPISGHNTLYWYLQNLGQGPELLIRYENEEAVDDSQLPKDRFSAERLKGVDSTLKIQPAELGDSAVYLCASSLGGTSSYNEQFFGPGTRLTVL.

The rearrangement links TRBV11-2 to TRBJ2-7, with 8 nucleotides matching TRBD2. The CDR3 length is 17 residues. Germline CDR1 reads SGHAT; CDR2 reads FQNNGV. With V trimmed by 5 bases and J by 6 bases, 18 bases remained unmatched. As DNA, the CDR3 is TGTGCCAGCAGCGCTGAAAACCTACTAGCGGTCCGGGTCGAGCAGTACTTC. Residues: CASSAENLLAVRVEQYF.

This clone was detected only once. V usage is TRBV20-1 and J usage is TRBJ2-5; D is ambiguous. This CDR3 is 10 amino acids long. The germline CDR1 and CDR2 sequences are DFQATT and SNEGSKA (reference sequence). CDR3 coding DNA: TGCAGCACTCGGCAAGAGACCCAGTACTTC. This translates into CSTRQETQYF.